This TCR beta chain was identified during a study of CD8 T cells in ankylosing spondylitis. Overall study results and limits: Seemingly characteristic of ankylosing spondylitis blood was a TCR beta motif consisting of eight highly homologous variants. The authors found the disease-linked clones to be CD8+ and relatively rare in peripheral blood. Earlier authors reported some of these motif variants in reactive arthritis synovial fluid and blood. Disease-linked clones reportedly showed significant enrichment in matched ankylosing spondylitis synovial fluid.

The CDR3 spans 14 residues. V was shortened by 5 bases and J by 4 bases, with 17 bases between the two germline ends. Germline CDR1 and CDR2: SQVTM and ANQGSEA. This clonotype was seen a few times. The target antigen is unknown. 5'-RACE, quantitative and with molecular barcodes, yielded the TCR beta libraries. TCRdb redid the calling of the 5' RACE reads with MiXCR, one entry per CDR3 protein. Of around 770,000 distinct CDR3 sequences listed, approximately 12% were seen once; the top ten hold roughly 0.51%. The sequenced sample was blood, either unsorted or a sorted T cell fraction (not recorded which). The sequence was collected from a male donor with ankylosing spondylitis. The rearrangement links TRBV29-1 to TRBJ1-1; tentatively, D is TRBD1 (5 bases). CDR3: CSVIVRSRATEAFF. CDR3 in DNA: TGCAGCGTTATAGTCAGAAGCAGGGCCACTGAAGCTTTCTTT.